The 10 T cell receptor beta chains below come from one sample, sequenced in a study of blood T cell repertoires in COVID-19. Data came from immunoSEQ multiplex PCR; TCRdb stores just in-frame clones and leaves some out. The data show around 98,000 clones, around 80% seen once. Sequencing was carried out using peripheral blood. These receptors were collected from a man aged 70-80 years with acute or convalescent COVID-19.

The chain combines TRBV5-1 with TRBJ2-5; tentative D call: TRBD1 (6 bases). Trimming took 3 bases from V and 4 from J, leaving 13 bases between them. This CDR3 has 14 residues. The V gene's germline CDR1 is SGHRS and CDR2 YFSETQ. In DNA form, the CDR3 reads TGCGCCAGCAGCTACAGGGAAGTGCGAGAGACCCAGTACTTC. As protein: CASSYREVRETQYF.

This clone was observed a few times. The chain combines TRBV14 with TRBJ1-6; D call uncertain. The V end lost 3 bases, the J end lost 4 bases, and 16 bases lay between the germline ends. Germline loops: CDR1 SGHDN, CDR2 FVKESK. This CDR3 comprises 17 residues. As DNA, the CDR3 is TGTGCCAGCAGCCACGCGCAACGGGGAGGATATAATTCACCCCTCCACTTT. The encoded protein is CASSHAQRGGYNSPLHF.

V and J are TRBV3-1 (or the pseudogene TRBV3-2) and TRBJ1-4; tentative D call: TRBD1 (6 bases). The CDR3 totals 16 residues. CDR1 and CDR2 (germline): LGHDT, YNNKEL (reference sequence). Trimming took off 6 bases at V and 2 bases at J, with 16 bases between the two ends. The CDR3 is CASSHTGWGTNEKLFF. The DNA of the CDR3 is TGTGCCAGCAGTCATACAGGGTGGGGCACTAATGAAAAACTGTTTTTT.

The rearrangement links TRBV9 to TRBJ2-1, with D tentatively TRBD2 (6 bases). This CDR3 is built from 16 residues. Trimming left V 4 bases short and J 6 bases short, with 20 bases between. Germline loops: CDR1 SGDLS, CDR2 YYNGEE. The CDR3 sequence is CASSPKGASAFNEQFF. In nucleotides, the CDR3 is TGTGCCAGCAGCCCGAAAGGGGCTAGCGCATTCAATGAGCAGTTCTTC. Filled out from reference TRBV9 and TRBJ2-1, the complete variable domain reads DSGVTQTPKHLITATGQRVTLRCSPRSGDLSVYWYQQSLDQGLQFLIQYYNGEERAKGNILERFSAQQFPDLHSELNLSSLELGDSALYFCASSPKGASAFNEQFFGPGTRLTVL.

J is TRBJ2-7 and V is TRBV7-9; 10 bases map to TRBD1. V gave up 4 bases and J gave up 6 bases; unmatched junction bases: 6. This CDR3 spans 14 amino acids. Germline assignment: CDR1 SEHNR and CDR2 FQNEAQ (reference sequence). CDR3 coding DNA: TGTGCCAGCAGCTCGCCGGGACAGGGGACCGAGCAGTACTTC. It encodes CASSSPGQGTEQYF. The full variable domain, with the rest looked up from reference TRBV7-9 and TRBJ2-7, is DTGVSQNPRHKITKRGQNVTFRCDPISEHNRLYWYRQTLGQGPEFLTYFQNEAQLEKSRLLSDRFSAERPKGSFSTLEIQRTEQGDSAMYLCASSSPGQGTEQYFGPGTRLTVT.

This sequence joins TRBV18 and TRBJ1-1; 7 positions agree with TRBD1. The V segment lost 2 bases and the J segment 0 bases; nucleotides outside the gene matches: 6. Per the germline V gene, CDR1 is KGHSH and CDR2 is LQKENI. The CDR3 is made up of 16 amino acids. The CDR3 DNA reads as TGTGCCAGCTCACCAGGACAGGCAAACTTGAACACTGAAGCTTTCTTT. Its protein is CASSPGQANLNTEAFF.

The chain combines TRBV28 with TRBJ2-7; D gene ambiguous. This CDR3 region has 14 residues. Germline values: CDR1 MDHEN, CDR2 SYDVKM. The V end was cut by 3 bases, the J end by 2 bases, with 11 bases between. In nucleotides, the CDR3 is TGTGCCAGCAGTTTTTGGCGGATCGCCTACGAGCAGTACTTC. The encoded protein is CASSFWRIAYEQYF.

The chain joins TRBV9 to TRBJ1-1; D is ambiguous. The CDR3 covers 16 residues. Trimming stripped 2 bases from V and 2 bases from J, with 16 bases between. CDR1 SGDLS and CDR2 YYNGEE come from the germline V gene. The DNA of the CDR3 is TGTGCCAGCAGCGTGTTGGGCGCTGGGAGAAACACTGAAGCTTTCTTT. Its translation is CASSVLGAGRNTEAFF. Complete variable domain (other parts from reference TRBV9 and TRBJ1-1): DSGVTQTPKHLITATGQRVTLRCSPRSGDLSVYWYQQSLDQGLQFLIQYYNGEERAKGNILERFSAQQFPDLHSELNLSSLELGDSALYFCASSVLGAGRNTEAFFGQGTRLTVV.

CDR3 nucleotides: TGTGCCAGCAGTGAAGCGTTGACAGGGCCATGGACCGGGGAGCTGTTTTTT. This encodes CASSEALTGPWTGELFF. The chain recombines TRBV2 with TRBJ2-2, with TRBD1 matching over 7 bases. Germline CDR1 reads SNHLY; CDR2 reads FYNNEI. J was trimmed by 5 bases and V by 0 bases; bases with no gene match: 9. The CDR3 is made up of 17 amino acids.

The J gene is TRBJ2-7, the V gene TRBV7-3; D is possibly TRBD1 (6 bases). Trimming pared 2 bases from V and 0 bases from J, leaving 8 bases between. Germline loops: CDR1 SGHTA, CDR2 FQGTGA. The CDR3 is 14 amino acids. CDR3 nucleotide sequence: TGTGCCAGCAGCTTACAGGGGCCCTCCTACGAGCAGTACTTC. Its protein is CASSLQGPSYEQYF.